One sample yielded the 28 T cell receptor beta chains listed below, sequenced in a study of T cell repertoires in ileal Crohn's disease. Sequencing used immunoSEQ multiplex PCR; TCRdb keeps in-frame clones, though not all of them. The sample has around 13,000 clones, around 78% seen once. The time point: neoterminal ileum biopsy at postoperative endoscopy, about 6 months after surgery. The sample was ileal tissue. Receptor source: an adult with Crohn's disease.

V gene TRBV5-1 combines with J gene TRBJ2-2; D gene uncertain. The CDR3 extends over 13 amino acids. The germline V gene has CDR1 SGHRS and CDR2 YFSETQ. V gave up 4 bases and J gave up 6 bases, with 10 bases separating them. CDR3 protein: CASSTEVPGELFF. The CDR3, as DNA: TGCGCCAGCAGCACTGAAGTCCCCGGGGAGCTGTTTTTT.

This clone was found once. This rearrangement joins TRBV9 to TRBJ2-3, with 11 bases that match TRBD2. Trimming took 3 bases from V and 4 from J; bases not matched to a gene: 13. Germline assignment: CDR1 SGDLS and CDR2 YYNGEE. This CDR3 contains 18 residues. The CDR3, as DNA: TGTGCCAGCAGCGCCGGGACTAGCGGCCCGAGAAGTCCAGATACGCAGTATTTT. It specifies CASSAGTSGPRSPDTQYF. Variable domain in full (rest from reference TRBV9 and TRBJ2-3): DSGVTQTPKHLITATGQRVTLRCSPRSGDLSVYWYQQSLDQGLQFLIQYYNGEERAKGNILERFSAQQFPDLHSELNLSSLELGDSALYFCASSAGTSGPRSPDTQYFGPGTRLTVL.

This clone was seen only once. The chain joins TRBV7-6 to TRBJ2-2, with a tentative D call TRBD1 (5 bases). The germline V gene encodes CDR1 SGHVS and CDR2 FNYEAQ. This CDR3 has 16 residues. V shed 3 bases and J shed 0 bases, with 11 bases lying between them. The CDR3 region has the DNA TGTGCCAGCAGCTTTAGGGTGGGGCCGAACACCGGGGAGCTGTTTTTT. It specifies CASSFRVGPNTGELFF.

The genes are TRBV25-1 and TRBJ2-2; TRBD1 matches at 8 bases. CDR1 is MGHDK, CDR2 SYGVNS, per germline. Trimming at V came to 7 bases and at J to 5 bases, leaving 12 bases not matched to a gene. The CDR3 extends over 16 amino acids. The chain's CDR3 is CASTVHRGAETGELFF. DNA for the CDR3: TGTGCCAGCACTGTGCACAGGGGGGCGGAAACCGGGGAGCTGTTTTTT.

The genes are TRBV15 and TRBJ1-4, with D perhaps matching TRBD1 (6 bases). Germline V CDR1 and CDR2: LNHNV, YYDKDF (reference sequence). Deletions cut 0 bases from V and 3 bases from J, with 11 bases between. This CDR3 comprises 16 residues. The CDR3 loop reads CATSRDRGGPNEKLFF. CDR3 nucleotide sequence: TGTGCCACCAGCAGAGATAGGGGGGGCCCTAATGAAAAACTGTTTTTT.

The chain couples TRBV5-1 to TRBJ2-2; 10 bases fit TRBD1. V lost 4 bases to trimming and J lost 3 bases; unmatched junction nucleotides: 6. In germline, CDR1 is SGHRS, CDR2 YFSETQ. The CDR3 extends over 16 amino acids. The CDR3 protein is CASSRTGTGDTGELFF. The CDR3 DNA follows: TGCGCCAGCAGCCGCACCGGGACAGGGGACACCGGGGAGCTGTTTTTT.

The rearrangement links TRBV6-1 to TRBJ2-2, with D perhaps TRBD2 (7 bases). The V end lost 4 bases, the J end lost 0 bases, and 15 bases lay between the germline ends. This CDR3 comprises 17 residues. Germline CDR1 is MNHNS and CDR2 is SASEGT. The CDR3 coding sequence is TGTGCCAGCAGTGGAGGGGGGGGGCCTACGAACACCGGGGAGCTGTTTTTT. Its protein is CASSGGGGPTNTGELFF.

In this sample, this clone turned up once. In DNA, the CDR3 is TGTGCCAGCAGGTCCTCAGGGTCTTGGCAGTACTTC. Translated: CASRSSGSWQYF. This chain uses TRBV5-8 with TRBJ2-7; perhaps TRBD1 as D (5 bases). Per germline, CDR1 SGHTS and CDR2 YDEGEE. V was pared by 5 bases and J by 9 bases, with 15 bases between. The CDR3 extends over 12 amino acids.

The chain uses TRBV2 and TRBJ1-1; 12 bases agree with TRBD1. This CDR3 is 14 amino acids long. Trimming at V came to 8 bases and at J to 7 bases, leaving 8 bases not matched to a gene. Germline-derived CDR1 and CDR2 are SNHLY and FYNNEI. For the CDR3, the DNA is TGTGCCAGCCGGCGGGACAGGGGGCTTAATGAAGCTTTCTTT. This codes for CASRRDRGLNEAFF.

The CDR3 sequence: CSVGQASGGGYTF. CDR3 sequence (DNA): TGCAGCGTTGGACAGGCCTCCGGGGGGGGCTACACCTTC. The chain has TRBV29-1 and TRBJ1-2, with D maybe TRBD1 (6 bases). V shed 4 bases and J shed 8 bases, with 17 bases lying between them. The length of the CDR3 is 13 residues. Germline CDR1 SQVTM, CDR2 ANQGSEA.

The chain joins TRBV7-9 to TRBJ2-1; possibly TRBD2 for D (6 bases). Germline loops: CDR1 SEHNR, CDR2 FQNEAQ (reference sequence). The CDR3 runs to 17 residues. The V end was cut by 5 bases, the J end by 1 base, with 18 bases between. This CDR3 reads CASSPLGGTRSYNEQFF. DNA for the CDR3: TGTGCCAGCAGCCCGCTGGGCGGGACCAGATCCTACAATGAGCAGTTCTTC.

This clone was seen more than once but under ten times. This chain joins TRBV7-3 and TRBJ2-3; TRBD2 matches at 9 bases. V shed 3 bases and J 0 bases; nucleotides not matched to a gene: 7. The CDR3 runs 17 residues. Germline CDR1 reads SGHTA; CDR2 reads FQGTGA. DNA of the CDR3: TGTGCCAGCAGCTTCGAGACTAGCGGTTCTAGCACAGATACGCAGTATTTT. It is translated as CASSFETSGSSTDTQYF.

There are a few counts of this clone. CDR3 coding DNA: TGCGCCAGCAGCTTGGAACCGAGATATGGCTACACCTTC. Protein sequence: CASSLEPRYGYTF. This chain joins TRBV5-1 and TRBJ1-2; the D is unclear. CDR1 and CDR2 from the germline V gene are SGHRS and YFSETQ. Deletions cut 0 bases from V and 5 bases from J, with 8 bases between. The CDR3 is made up of 13 amino acids.

This clone was seen only once. The same CDR3 can be traced to other DNA sequences in this sample. For the CDR3, the DNA is TGTGCCAGCAGTGTTCAAGGGGGAAACACTGAAGCTTTCTTT. Translated: CASSVQGGNTEAFF. The V call is TRBV6-1, the J call TRBJ1-1; D possibly corresponds to TRBD1 (6 bases). The CDR3 has 14 amino acids. Germline loops: CDR1 MNHNS, CDR2 SASEGT. Trimming stripped 4 bases from V and 2 bases from J, with 11 bases between.

The V and J genes are TRBV6-1 and TRBJ2-7, with TRBD2 matching over 9 bases. The CDR3 covers 17 residues. Germline loops: CDR1 MNHNS, CDR2 SASEGT. Unmatched junction bases numbered 8, after V lost 0 bases and J lost 2 bases. The CDR3 loop reads CASSEALAGGLTYEQYF. In nucleotides, the CDR3 is TGTGCCAGCAGTGAAGCGCTCGCGGGAGGGCTAACCTACGAGCAGTACTTC.

The chain carries TRBV19 and TRBJ2-5, with D perhaps matching TRBD1 (6 bases). Trimming took 3 bases from V and 5 from J, leaving 22 bases between them. Germline V gene data show CDR1 as LNHDA and CDR2 as SQIVND (reference sequence). The CDR3 is made up of 17 amino acids. The CDR3 sequence is CASSMKLGVYREETQYF. The DNA for the CDR3 is TGTGCCAGTAGTATGAAGCTGGGGGTCTACAGGGAGGAGACCCAGTACTTC.

The rearrangement joins TRBV10-3 to TRBJ2-3; 11 positions agree with TRBD2. Germline CDR1 ENHRY, CDR2 SYGVKD. V gave up 10 bases and J gave up 10 bases; unmatched junction bases: 10. CDR3 length: 13 residues. CDR3: CASLSGGGEAQYF. In DNA, the CDR3 is TGTGCCAGCCTTAGCGGGGGGGGAGAGGCGCAGTATTTT.

There are a few counts of this clone. The chain employs TRBV27 and TRBJ2-7; D remains unclear. The germline V gene encodes CDR1 MNHEY and CDR2 SMNVEV (reference sequence). V was trimmed by 2 bases and J by 5 bases, leaving 4 bases between them. This CDR3 comprises 11 residues. The CDR3 loop is CASSLIDEQYF. The CDR3 coding sequence is TGTGCCAGCAGTTTAATCGACGAGCAGTACTTC.

J is TRBJ2-2 and V is TRBV18; 7 positions match TRBD2. The V and J ends lost 2 bases and 6 bases, in that order; junction bases with no gene match: 12. CDR1 is KGHSH and CDR2 is LQKENI in the germline V gene. The CDR3 length is 17 residues. The CDR3: CASSPNGGGRRSGELFF. Written as DNA, the CDR3 is TGTGCCAGCTCACCAAACGGCGGGGGACGGCGGTCCGGGGAGCTGTTTTTT.

This chain connects TRBV10-3 to TRBJ1-4; possible D gene TRBD1, 6 bases. V dropped 5 bases and J dropped 10 bases, with 8 bases sitting between them. Germline V CDR1 and CDR2: ENHRY, SYGVKD. This CDR3 spans 11 amino acids. The CDR3 protein is CAISQGIKLFF. The CDR3 DNA sequence: TGTGCCATCAGTCAGGGGATAAAACTGTTTTTT.

J is TRBJ2-7 and V is TRBV5-1; 10 bases align to TRBD2. From germline, CDR1 is SGHRS and CDR2 YFSETQ. V shed 0 bases and J 1 base; nucleotides not matched to a gene: 16. The CDR3 has 20 amino acids. CDR3 sequence (DNA): TGCGCCAGCAGCTTGGGGGGCCTAGCGGGAGAGGGGTTACGATCCTACGAGCAGTACTTC. Translated: CASSLGGLAGEGLRSYEQYF. The variable domain in full, completed from reference TRBV5-1 and TRBJ2-7, reads KAGVTQTPRYLIKTRGQQVTLSCSPISGHRSVSWYQQTPGQGLQFLFEYFSETQRNKGNFPGRFSGRQFSNSRSEMNVSTLELGDSALYLCASSLGGLAGEGLRSYEQYFGPGTRLTVT.

This sequence joins TRBV6-5 and TRBJ1-2; tentatively, D is TRBD1 (5 bases). Germline CDR1 reads MNHEY; CDR2 reads SVGAGI. This CDR3 has 15 residues. The V end lost 6 bases, the J end lost 4 bases, and 18 bases lay between the germline ends. CDR3 residues: CASRGWGEEGYGYTF. The CDR3 bases are TGTGCCAGCAGGGGTTGGGGGGAAGAAGGCTATGGCTACACCTTC.

This chain links TRBV5-1 with TRBJ2-5, with D possibly TRBD2 on 5 matching bases. V lost 0 bases and J 4 bases, leaving 7 bases between the germline ends. Germline values: CDR1 SGHRS, CDR2 YFSETQ. The CDR3 runs 13 residues. The DNA of the CDR3 is TGCGCCAGCAGCTTGGGAGGGAGAGAGACCCAGTACTTC. The encoded protein is CASSLGGRETQYF.

The V gene is TRBV5-6, the J gene TRBJ2-2, with D unresolved. Germline CDR1 and CDR2: SGHDT and YYEEEE. The CDR3 extends over 16 amino acids. Between the trimmed V and J ends, which lost 2 bases and 0 bases, there was a span of 11 bases. The CDR3 DNA reads as TGTGCCAGCAGCTTCTGGCAGGCTGCGAACACCGGGGAGCTGTTTTTT. Its protein product is CASSFWQAANTGELFF.

CDR3 bases: TGCGCCAGCAGCGTTACGGGAACCTACAATGAGCAGTTCTTC. It translates to CASSVTGTYNEQFF. The J gene is TRBJ2-1, the V gene TRBV10-2; D is possibly TRBD2 (5 bases). Germline V gene sequence: CDR1 WSHSY, CDR2 SAAADI. CDR3 length: 14 residues. V was clipped by 6 bases and J by 2 bases, with 11 bases between them.

V is TRBV11-3 and J is TRBJ2-2, with 9 bases that match TRBD1. V dropped 3 bases and J dropped 5; count of bases not matched to a gene: 10. Germline CDR1 SGHNT, CDR2 YENEEA. This CDR3 has 17 amino acids. The CDR3 spells CASSFGWDRVRTGELFF. The CDR3 coding sequence is TGTGCCAGCAGCTTCGGCTGGGACAGGGTGAGAACCGGGGAGCTGTTTTTT. Combining the CDR3 with reference TRBV11-3 and TRBJ2-2 gives the whole variable domain EAGVVQSPRYKIIEKKQPVAFWCNPISGHNTLYWYLQNLGQGPELLIRYENEEAVDDSQLPKDRFSAERLKGVDSTLKIQPAELGDSAVYLCASSFGWDRVRTGELFFGEGSRLTVL.

This chain uses TRBV6-1 with TRBJ1-5, with 7 bases lining up with TRBD1. CDR1 MNHNS and CDR2 SASEGT come from the germline V gene. V was pared by 3 bases and J by 2 bases, with 19 bases of the junction left unmatched. The CDR3 is made up of 20 amino acids. For the CDR3, the DNA is TGTGCCAGCAGTGATCCTAGGGTGAGATTTGACAGGGCCGGCAATCAGCCCCAGCATTTT. It codes for CASSDPRVRFDRAGNQPQHF.

This rearrangement joins TRBV5-8 to TRBJ2-5; D is possibly TRBD2 (6 bases). CDR3 length equals 14 residues. Looked up from germline, CDR1 is SGHTS and CDR2 is YDEGEE. Trimming left V 4 bases short and J 5 bases short, with 15 bases between. CDR3 sequence reads: CASSRDFEWETQYF. The CDR3 DNA sequence: TGTGCCAGCAGCCGGGACTTCGAGTGGGAGACCCAGTACTTC. The entire variable domain, with the rest obtained from reference TRBV5-8 and TRBJ2-5, is as follows: EAGVTQSPTHLIKTRGQQATLRCSPISGHTSVYWYQQALGLGLQFLLWYDEGEERNRGNFPPRFSGRQFPNYSSELNVNALELEDSALYLCASSRDFEWETQYFGPGTRLLVL.